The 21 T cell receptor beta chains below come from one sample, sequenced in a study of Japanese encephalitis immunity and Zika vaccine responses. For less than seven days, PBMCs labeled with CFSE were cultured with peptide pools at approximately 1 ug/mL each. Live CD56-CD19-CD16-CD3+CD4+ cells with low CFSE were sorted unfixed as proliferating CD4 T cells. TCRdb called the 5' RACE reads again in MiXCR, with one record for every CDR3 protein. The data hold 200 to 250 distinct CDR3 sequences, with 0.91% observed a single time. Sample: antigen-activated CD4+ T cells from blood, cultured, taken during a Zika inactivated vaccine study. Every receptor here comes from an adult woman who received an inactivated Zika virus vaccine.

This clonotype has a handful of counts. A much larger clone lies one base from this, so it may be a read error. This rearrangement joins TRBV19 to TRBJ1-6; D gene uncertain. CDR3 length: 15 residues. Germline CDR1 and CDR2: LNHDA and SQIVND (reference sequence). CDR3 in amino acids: CASSIAGLVNSPLRF. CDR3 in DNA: TGTGCCAGTAGTATCGCGGGCCTAGTCAATTCACCCCTCCGCTTT.

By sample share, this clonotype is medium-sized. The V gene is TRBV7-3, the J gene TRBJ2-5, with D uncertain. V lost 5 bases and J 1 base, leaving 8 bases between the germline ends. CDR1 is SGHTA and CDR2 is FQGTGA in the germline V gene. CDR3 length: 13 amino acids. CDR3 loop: CASSLVPQETQYF. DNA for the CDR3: TGTGCCAGCAGCCTAGTTCCCCAAGAGACCCAGTACTTC. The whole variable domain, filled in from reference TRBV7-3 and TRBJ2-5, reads GAGVSQTPSNKVTEKGKYVELRCDPISGHTALYWYRQSLGQGPEFLIYFQGTGAADDSGLPNDRFFAVRPEGSVSTLKIQRTERGDSAVYLCASSLVPQETQYFGPGTRLLVL.

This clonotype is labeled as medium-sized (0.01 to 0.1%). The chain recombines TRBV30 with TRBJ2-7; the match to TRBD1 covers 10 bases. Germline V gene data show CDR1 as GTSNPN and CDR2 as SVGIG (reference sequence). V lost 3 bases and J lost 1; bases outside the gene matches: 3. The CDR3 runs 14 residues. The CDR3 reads CAWRGTGASYEQYF. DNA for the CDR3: TGTGCCTGGAGGGGGACAGGGGCGTCCTACGAGCAGTACTTC.

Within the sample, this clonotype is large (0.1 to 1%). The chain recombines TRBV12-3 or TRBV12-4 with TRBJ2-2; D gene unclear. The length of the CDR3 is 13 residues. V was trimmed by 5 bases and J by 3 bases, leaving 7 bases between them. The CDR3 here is CASSRRDTGELFF. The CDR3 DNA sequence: TGTGCCAGCAGTCGCCGGGACACCGGGGAGCTGTTTTTT.

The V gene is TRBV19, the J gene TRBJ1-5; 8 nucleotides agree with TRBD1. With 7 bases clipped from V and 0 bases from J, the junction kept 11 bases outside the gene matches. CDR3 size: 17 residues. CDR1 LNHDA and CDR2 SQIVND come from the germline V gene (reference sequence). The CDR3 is CASTLRDRFNSNQPQHF. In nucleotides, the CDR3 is TGTGCCAGTACCCTCCGGGACAGGTTTAATAGCAATCAGCCCCAGCATTTT.

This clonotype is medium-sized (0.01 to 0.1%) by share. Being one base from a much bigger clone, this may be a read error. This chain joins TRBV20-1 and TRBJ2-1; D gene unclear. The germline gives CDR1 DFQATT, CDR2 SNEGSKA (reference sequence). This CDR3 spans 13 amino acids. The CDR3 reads CTAMTLIYNEQFF. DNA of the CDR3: TGCACTGCTATGACACTAATTTACAATGAGCAGTTCTTC.

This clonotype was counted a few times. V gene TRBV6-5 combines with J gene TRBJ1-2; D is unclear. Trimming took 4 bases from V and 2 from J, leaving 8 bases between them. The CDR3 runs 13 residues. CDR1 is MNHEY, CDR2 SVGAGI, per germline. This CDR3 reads CASSLGQNYGYTF. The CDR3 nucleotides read TGTGCCAGCAGTTTAGGGCAGAACTATGGCTACACCTTC.

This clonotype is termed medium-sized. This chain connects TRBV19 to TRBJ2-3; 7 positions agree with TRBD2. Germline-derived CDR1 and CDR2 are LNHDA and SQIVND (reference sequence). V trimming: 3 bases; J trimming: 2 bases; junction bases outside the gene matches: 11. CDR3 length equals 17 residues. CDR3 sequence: CASSMSWSSGSTDTQYF. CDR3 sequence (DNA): TGTGCCAGTAGTATGAGCTGGTCTAGCGGATCCACAGATACGCAGTATTTT.

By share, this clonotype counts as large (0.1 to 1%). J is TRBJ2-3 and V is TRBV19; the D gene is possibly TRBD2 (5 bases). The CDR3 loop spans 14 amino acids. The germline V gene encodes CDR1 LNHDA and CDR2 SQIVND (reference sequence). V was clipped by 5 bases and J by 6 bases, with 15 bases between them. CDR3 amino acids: CASSLGLAMDTQYF. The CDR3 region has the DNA TGTGCCAGTAGTCTCGGACTGGCGATGGATACGCAGTATTTT.

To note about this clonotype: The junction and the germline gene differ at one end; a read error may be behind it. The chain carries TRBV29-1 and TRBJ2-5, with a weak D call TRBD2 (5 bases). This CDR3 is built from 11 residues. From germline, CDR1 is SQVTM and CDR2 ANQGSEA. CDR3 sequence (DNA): TGCAGCGGCGAGGGAATAGAGACCCGGTACTTC. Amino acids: CSGEGIETRYF.

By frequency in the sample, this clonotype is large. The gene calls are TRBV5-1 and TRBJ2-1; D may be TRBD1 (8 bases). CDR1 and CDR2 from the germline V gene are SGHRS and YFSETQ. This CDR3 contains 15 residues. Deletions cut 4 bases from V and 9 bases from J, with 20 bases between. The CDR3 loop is CASSPGGTGGGEQFF. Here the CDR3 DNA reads TGCGCCAGCAGCCCCGGGGGGACAGGCGGTGGTGAGCAGTTCTTC.

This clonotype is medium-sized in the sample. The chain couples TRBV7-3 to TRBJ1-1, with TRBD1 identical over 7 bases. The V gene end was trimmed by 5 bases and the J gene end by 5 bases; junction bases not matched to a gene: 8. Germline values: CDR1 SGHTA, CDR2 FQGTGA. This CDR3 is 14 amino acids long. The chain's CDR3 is CASSHTGQSTEAFF. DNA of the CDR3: TGTGCCAGCAGCCACACGGGACAGTCGACTGAAGCTTTCTTT.

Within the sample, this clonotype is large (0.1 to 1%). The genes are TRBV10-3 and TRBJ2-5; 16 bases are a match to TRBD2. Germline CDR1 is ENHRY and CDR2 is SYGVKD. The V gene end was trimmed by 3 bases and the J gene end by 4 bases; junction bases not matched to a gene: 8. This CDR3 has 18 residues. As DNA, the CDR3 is TGTGCCATCAGTGAATTGAGGGGACTAGCGGGAGGGTCAGAGACCCAGTACTTC. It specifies CAISELRGLAGGSETQYF.

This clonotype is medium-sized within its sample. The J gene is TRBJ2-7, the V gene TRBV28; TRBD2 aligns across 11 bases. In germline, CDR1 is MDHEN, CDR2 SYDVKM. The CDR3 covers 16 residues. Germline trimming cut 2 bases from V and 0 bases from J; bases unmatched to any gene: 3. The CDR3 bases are TGTGCCAGCAGTTTAGTAGCGGGAGGGCTCTCCTACGAGCAGTACTTC. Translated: CASSLVAGGLSYEQYF.

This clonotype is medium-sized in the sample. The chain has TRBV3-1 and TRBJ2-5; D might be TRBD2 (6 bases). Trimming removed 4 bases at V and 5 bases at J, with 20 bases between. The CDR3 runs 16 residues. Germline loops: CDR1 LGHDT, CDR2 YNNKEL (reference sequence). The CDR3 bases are TGTGCCAGCAGCCCAGAACTCTCGGGAGTGGGGGAGACCCAGTACTTC. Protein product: CASSPELSGVGETQYF.

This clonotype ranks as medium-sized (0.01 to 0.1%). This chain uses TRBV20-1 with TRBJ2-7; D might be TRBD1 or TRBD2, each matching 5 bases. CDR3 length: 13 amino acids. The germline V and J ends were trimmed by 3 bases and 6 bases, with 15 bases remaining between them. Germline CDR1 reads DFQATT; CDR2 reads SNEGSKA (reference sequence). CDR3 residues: CSARGENFAEQYF. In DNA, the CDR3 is TGCAGTGCTAGGGGGGAAAATTTCGCCGAGCAGTACTTC.

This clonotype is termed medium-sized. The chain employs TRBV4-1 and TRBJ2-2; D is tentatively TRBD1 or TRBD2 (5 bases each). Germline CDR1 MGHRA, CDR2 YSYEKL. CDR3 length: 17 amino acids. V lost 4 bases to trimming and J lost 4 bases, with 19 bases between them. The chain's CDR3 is CASSLEPGTLSTGELFF. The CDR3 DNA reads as TGCGCCAGCAGCCTAGAACCCGGGACCCTTTCCACCGGGGAGCTGTTTTTT.

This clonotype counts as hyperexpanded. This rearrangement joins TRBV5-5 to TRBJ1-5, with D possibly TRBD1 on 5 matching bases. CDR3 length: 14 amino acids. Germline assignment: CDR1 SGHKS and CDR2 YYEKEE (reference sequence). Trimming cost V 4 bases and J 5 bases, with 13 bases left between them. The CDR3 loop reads CASSQPGNYQPQHF. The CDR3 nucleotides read TGTGCCAGCAGCCAACCAGGGAATTATCAGCCCCAGCATTTT.

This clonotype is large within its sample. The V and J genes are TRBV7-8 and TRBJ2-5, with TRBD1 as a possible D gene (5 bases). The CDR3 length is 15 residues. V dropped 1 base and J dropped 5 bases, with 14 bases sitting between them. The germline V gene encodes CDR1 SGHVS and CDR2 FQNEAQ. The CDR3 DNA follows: TGTGCCAGCAGCTTAGGGACAAACGCCCGGGAGACCCAGTACTTC. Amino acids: CASSLGTNARETQYF.

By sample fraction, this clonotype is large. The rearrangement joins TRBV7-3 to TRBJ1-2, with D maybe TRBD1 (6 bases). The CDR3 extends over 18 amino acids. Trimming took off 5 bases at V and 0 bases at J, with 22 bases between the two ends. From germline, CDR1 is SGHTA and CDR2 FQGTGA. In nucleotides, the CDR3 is TGTGCCAGCAGCCTGATGGGACAAACTCCTCGAGCTAACTATGGCTACACCTTC. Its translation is CASSLMGQTPRANYGYTF.

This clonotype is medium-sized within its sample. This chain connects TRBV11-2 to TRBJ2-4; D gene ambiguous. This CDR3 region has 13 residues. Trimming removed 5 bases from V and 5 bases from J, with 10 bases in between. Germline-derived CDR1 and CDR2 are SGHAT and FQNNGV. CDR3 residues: CASSPQQENIQYF. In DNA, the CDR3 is TGTGCCAGCAGCCCCCAGCAAGAAAACATTCAGTACTTC.